This TCR beta chain was found in a study of blood T cells in healthy people across ages. Primers used in a second PCR of about 7 to 12 cycles were a sample-barcoded 5' primer and a J-beta primer mix. Each CDR3 protein is one row after TCRdb ran MiXCR on the 5' RACE reads. The sample contains 1.5 million to 2 million distinct CDR3 sequences, around 36% of which appear only once. CDR1 and CDR2 from the germline V gene are GTSNPN and SVGIG (reference sequence). Trimming took 0 bases from V and 4 from J, leaving 14 bases between them. This CDR3 has 15 residues. The sequenced material came from blood. The chain employs TRBV30 and TRBJ2-3; possibly TRBD1 or TRBD2 for D (5 bases each). The receptor was derived from a woman aged 25 to 45 in good health. CDR3 region: CAWSVRDLPADTQYF. CDR3 coding DNA: TGTGCCTGGAGTGTACGGGACCTGCCGGCAGATACGCAGTATTTT.